The entry below gives a single T cell receptor beta chain sequence along with its context. The sample belongs to a study of technical replicates of blood from a few donors. The ends lost 5 bases at V and 4 bases at J; junction bases unmatched: 7. Germline V gene lookup returns CDR1 MDHEN and CDR2 SYDVKM. The CDR3 runs to 15 residues. The repertoire was sequenced with immunoSEQ multiplex PCR; TCRdb's copy has only in-frame clones and lacks some. The table records some 71,000 clones, approximately 97% of them present only once. The sequence was obtained from a human donor in good health. Specimen: T cells isolated from PBMCs. The chain is built from TRBV28 and TRBJ2-1; 8 bases line up with TRBD2. The DNA of the CDR3 is TGTGCCAGCAGTCAGAGCGGGAGAGCTTACAATGAGCAGTTCTTC. Its translation: CASSQSGRAYNEQFF.